The 17 T cell receptor beta chains below come from one sample, sequenced in a study of blood T cells in healthy people across ages. Alongside a J-beta primer mix, a sample-barcoded 5' primer served in a second PCR lasting about 7 to 11 cycles. TCRdb recomputed calls from the 5' RACE reads with MiXCR, one row per CDR3 protein. This sample yields about 830,000 distinct CDR3 sequences, of which about 62% are seen a single time; about 27% belongs to the top ten. Sequenced sample: blood. All receptors come from a man aged 25 to 40 in good health.

The chain has TRBV28 and TRBJ1-4; D possibly corresponds to TRBD1 (6 bases). The length of the CDR3 is 15 residues. Germline V gene data show CDR1 as MDHEN and CDR2 as SYDVKM. V shed 6 bases and J shed 8 bases, with 19 bases lying between them. CDR3 in amino acids: CASRVFQGRFEKLFF. CDR3 nucleotide sequence: TGTGCCAGCAGAGTATTCCAGGGGAGGTTCGAAAAACTGTTTTTT.

The J gene is TRBJ2-1, the V gene TRBV27; D might be TRBD1 or TRBD2, each matching 5 bases. The CDR3 spans 13 residues. The germline CDR1 and CDR2 sequences are MNHEY and SMNVEV (reference sequence). V lost 7 bases to trimming and J lost 5 bases, with 12 bases between them. In nucleotides, the CDR3 is TGTGCCAGCAACCCGGGACGGGACAATGAGCAGTTCTTC. Its translation is CASNPGRDNEQFF.

V gene TRBV28 combines with J gene TRBJ2-7, with D possibly TRBD1 on 6 matching bases. Matching the DNA end better, TRBJ2-5 makes the J call doubtful. Germline V gives CDR1 MDHEN, CDR2 SYDVKM. There are 15 residues in the CDR3. Written as DNA, the CDR3 is TGTGCCAGCAGTTCAATTGCAGGGGAGCAGGAGACCCAGTACTTC. It is translated as CASSSIAGEQETQYF.

The J gene is TRBJ2-7, the V gene TRBV20-1; 8 bases are shared with TRBD1. The ends lost 0 bases at V and 4 bases at J; junction bases unmatched: 8. CDR1 is DFQATT and CDR2 is SNEGSKA in the germline V gene (reference sequence). The CDR3 runs 15 residues. The CDR3 sequence is CSARDPAGGLYEQYF. The CDR3 DNA is TGCAGTGCTAGAGATCCCGCAGGGGGCCTGTACGAGCAGTACTTC.

The chain recombines TRBV28 with TRBJ2-7, with D hard to call. The CDR3 length is 14 residues. Deletions cut 5 bases from V and 2 bases from J, with 13 bases between. The germline gives CDR1 MDHEN, CDR2 SYDVKM. In DNA, the CDR3 is TGTGCCAGCAGTCCAACTTGGGGTACCTACGAGCAGTACTTC. This translates into CASSPTWGTYEQYF. The full variable domain, completed using reference TRBV28 and TRBJ2-7, is DVKVTQSSRYLVKRTGEKVFLECVQDMDHENMFWYRQDPGLGLRLIYFSYDVKMKEKGDIPEGYSVSREKKERFSLILESASTNQTSMYLCASSPTWGTYEQYFGPGTRLTVT.

The V and J genes are TRBV28 and TRBJ2-7; TRBD2 might be the D (5 bases). The CDR3 has 11 amino acids. In germline, CDR1 is MDHEN, CDR2 SYDVKM. V lost 10 bases and J lost 5, with 12 bases in between. The CDR3: CATRLGDEQYF. The DNA for the CDR3 is TGTGCCACCCGACTCGGGGACGAGCAGTACTTC.

The V gene is TRBV9, the J gene TRBJ2-5; 8 bases fit TRBD1. This CDR3 is built from 15 residues. Germline CDR1 SGDLS, CDR2 YYNGEE. V dropped 3 bases and J dropped 2; count of bases not matched to a gene: 6. The CDR3 DNA follows: TGTGCCAGCAGCGCTTCAGGACAGGGACAAGAGACCCAGTACTTC. Amino acid sequence: CASSASGQGQETQYF.

About this clonotype itself: A much more abundant neighbour one base away suggests this may be a read error. The V gene is TRBV7-2, the J gene TRBJ2-1; 8 bases line up with TRBD2. The ends lost 8 bases at V and 0 bases at J; junction bases unmatched: 18. The CDR3 length is 19 residues. Per the germline V gene, CDR1 is SGHTA and CDR2 is FQGNSA. The CDR3 DNA reads TGTGCCAGCGCAGCATCACGGGGGGGCCCCGTTAGCTCCTACAATGAGCAGTTCTTC. Its protein is CASAASRGGPVSSYNEQFF. Complete variable domain (other parts from reference TRBV7-2 and TRBJ2-1): GAGVSQSPSNKVTEKGKDVELRCDPISGHTALYWYRQSLGQGLEFLIYFQGNSAPDKSGLPSDRFSAERTGGSVSTLTIQRTQQEDSAVYLCASAASRGGPVSSYNEQFFGPGTRLTVL.

This clonotype was seen just once. V and J are TRBV9 and TRBJ2-7, with 9 bases that match TRBD1. The ends lost 1 base at V and 2 bases at J; junction bases unmatched: 7. This CDR3 comprises 16 residues. Germline lookup yields CDR1 SGDLS and CDR2 YYNGEE. This chain's CDR3 is CASSVRDRVEAYEQYF. The CDR3 DNA is TGTGCCAGCAGCGTACGGGACAGGGTAGAAGCCTACGAGCAGTACTTC.

This clonotype has a single count. This chain links TRBV5-1 with TRBJ2-7, with 9 bases fitting TRBD2. CDR3 length equals 15 residues. The V gene end was trimmed by 3 bases and the J gene end by 5 bases; junction bases not matched to a gene: 9. Germline values: CDR1 SGHRS, CDR2 YFSETQ. Written as DNA, the CDR3 is TGCGCCAGCAGCTCATTACTAGCGGGCCACAACGAGCAGTACTTC. It is translated as CASSSLLAGHNEQYF. The full variable domain, completed using reference TRBV5-1 and TRBJ2-7, is KAGVTQTPRYLIKTRGQQVTLSCSPISGHRSVSWYQQTPGQGLQFLFEYFSETQRNKGNFPGRFSGRQFSNSRSEMNVSTLELGDSALYLCASSSLLAGHNEQYFGPGTRLTVT.

In this sample, this clonotype turned up a few times. The chain has TRBV10-3 and TRBJ2-5; 8 bases agree with TRBD2. The J segment lost 4 bases and the V segment lost 4 bases, leaving 2 bases of the junction unmatched. This CDR3 has 13 amino acids. Per the germline V gene, CDR1 is ENHRY and CDR2 is SYGVKD. CDR3 in DNA: TGTGCCATCAGTGCCCTAGCGGGAGAGACCCAGTACTTC. Amino acids: CAISALAGETQYF.

The gene calls are TRBV29-1 and TRBJ2-7; weak D call: TRBD2 (5 bases). CDR3 length: 12 amino acids. CDR1 SQVTM and CDR2 ANQGSEA come from the germline V gene. The CDR3 region has the DNA TGCAGTGTTTACTTTGGGGAGTACGAGCAGTACTTC. Its protein product is CSVYFGEYEQYF.

The rearrangement uses TRBV4-3 and TRBJ1-1; a possible D gene is TRBD1 (5 bases). The CDR3 is 14 amino acids. Germline CDR1 and CDR2: LGHNA and YSLEER. Trimming took 0 bases from V and 8 from J, leaving 13 bases between them. The chain's CDR3 is CASSQDVGLGEAFF. CDR3 DNA: TGCGCCAGCAGCCAAGATGTGGGACTCGGGGAAGCTTTCTTT.

V gene TRBV20-1 combines with J gene TRBJ2-4; no reliable D call. The CDR3 sequence is 11 residues long. V lost 7 bases, J lost 8 bases, and 12 bases lay in between. Germline V CDR1 and CDR2: DFQATT, SNEGSKA (reference sequence). The CDR3 sequence: CSGDQMYIQYF. The CDR3 bases are TGCAGTGGTGACCAGATGTACATTCAGTACTTC.

The chain is built from TRBV10-3 and TRBJ2-7; D perhaps matches TRBD2 (6 bases). The germline V gene has CDR1 ENHRY and CDR2 SYGVKD. CDR3 length: 16 residues. The ends were cut back, 2 bases at V and 4 bases at J, with 18 bases in the middle. CDR3 sequence: CAISEGGGRPIYEQYF. The DNA of the CDR3 is TGTGCCATCAGTGAGGGTGGGGGGAGACCAATATACGAGCAGTACTTC.

V usage is TRBV3-1 and J usage is TRBJ1-5, with D possibly matching TRBD1 (6 bases). Deletions cut 4 bases from V and 10 bases from J, with 17 bases between. Germline CDR1 and CDR2: LGHDT and YNNKEL (reference sequence). The CDR3 consists of 14 residues. In DNA, the CDR3 is TGTGCCAGCAGCCCCGGGGGCTCCCATCGACCCCAGCATTTT. Amino acid sequence: CASSPGGSHRPQHF.

V is TRBV12-3 or TRBV12-4 and J is TRBJ2-2, with D unclear. The CDR3 loop spans 11 amino acids. V lost 10 bases, J lost 2 bases, and 5 bases lay in between. The CDR3: CATFNTGELFF. The CDR3 region has the DNA TGTGCCACCTTTAACACCGGGGAGCTGTTTTTT.